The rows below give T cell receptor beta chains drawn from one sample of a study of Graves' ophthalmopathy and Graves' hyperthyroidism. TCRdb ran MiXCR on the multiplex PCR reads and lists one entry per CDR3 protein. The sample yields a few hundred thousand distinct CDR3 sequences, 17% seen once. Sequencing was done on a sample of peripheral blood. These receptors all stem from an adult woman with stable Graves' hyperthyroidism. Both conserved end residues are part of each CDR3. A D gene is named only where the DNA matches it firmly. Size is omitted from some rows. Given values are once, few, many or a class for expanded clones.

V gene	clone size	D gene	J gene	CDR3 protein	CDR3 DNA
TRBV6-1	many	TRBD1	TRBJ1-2	CASSADRDGHTF	TGTGCCAGCAGTGCCGACAGGGATGGCCACACCTTC
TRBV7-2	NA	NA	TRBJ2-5	CASSAQGGAETQYF	TGTGCCAGCAGCGCCCAGGGGGGGGCAGAGACCCAGTACTTC
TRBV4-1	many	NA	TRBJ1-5	CASSQDERRKNQPQHF	TGCGCCAGCAGCCAAGATGAGAGGCGGAAGAATCAGCCCCAGCATTTT
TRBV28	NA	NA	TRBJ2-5	CASRGGGIQETQYF	TGTGCCAGCAGAGGAGGGGGCATCCAAGAGACCCAGTACTTC
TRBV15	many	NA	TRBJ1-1	CAISRQMNTEAFF	TGTGCCATCAGCAGGCAGATGAACACTGAAGCTTTCTTT
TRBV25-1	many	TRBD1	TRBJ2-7	CASSGTEPYEQYF	TGTGCCAGCAGCGGGACAGAGCCATACGAGCAGTACTTC
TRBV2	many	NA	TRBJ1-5	CACLGTLTDQPQHF	TGTGCCTGTCTAGGGACCTTGACCGATCAGCCCCAGCATTTT
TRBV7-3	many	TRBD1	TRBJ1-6	CAAPTGTGSNSPLHF	TGTGCCGCTCCCACCGGGACAGGGAGTAATTCACCCCTCCACTTT
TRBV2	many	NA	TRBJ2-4	CASSEWKEGNQNIQYF	TGTGCCAGCAGTGAATGGAAGGAAGGGAATCAAAACATTCAGTACTTC
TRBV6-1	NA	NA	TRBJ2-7	CASSHADGSYEQYF	TGTGCCAGCAGCCACGCGGACGGATCCTACGAGCAGTACTTC
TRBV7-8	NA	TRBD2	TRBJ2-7	CASSLPAGVGYEQYF	TGTGCCAGCAGCCTCCCAGCGGGAGTTGGCTACGAGCAGTACTTC
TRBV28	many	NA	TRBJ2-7	CASSLGSGRQYF	TGTGCCAGCAGTTTGGGTTCCGGCCGGCAGTACTTC
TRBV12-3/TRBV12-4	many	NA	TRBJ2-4	CASRAGQLLAKNIQYF	TGTGCCAGCAGGGCGGGACAACTTCTAGCCAAAAACATTCAGTACTTC
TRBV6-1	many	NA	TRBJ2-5	CASSAPLGVQETQYF	TGTGCCAGCAGTGCTCCGCTAGGAGTCCAAGAGACCCAGTACTTC
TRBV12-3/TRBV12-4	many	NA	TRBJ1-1	CASSPTRGYGTEAFF	TGTGCCAGCAGTCCAACCCGAGGGTATGGCACTGAAGCTTTCTTT
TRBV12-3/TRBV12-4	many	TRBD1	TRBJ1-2	CASSTGVYGYTF	TGTGCCAGCAGTACAGGGGTATATGGCTACACCTTC
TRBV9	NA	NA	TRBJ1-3	CASSVVGTLSGNTIYF	TGTGCCAGCAGCGTAGTGGGCACCCTCTCTGGAAACACCATATATTTT
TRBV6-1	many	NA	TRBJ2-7	CASINWDRGRRWEF	TGTGCCAGCATCAACTGGGACCGCGGCCGGCGGTGGGAGTTC
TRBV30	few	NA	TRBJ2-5	CAWSSLQETQYF	TGTGCCTGGAGTTCCCTCCAAGAGACCCAGTACTTC
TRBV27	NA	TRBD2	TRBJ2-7	CASSLVTSGGLGEQYF	TGTGCCAGCAGTTTGGTAACTAGCGGGGGCCTAGGGGAGCAGTACTTC
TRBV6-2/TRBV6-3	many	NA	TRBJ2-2	CASSPGNFMGQLFF	TGTGCCAGCAGTCCCGGGAACTTCATGGGTCAGCTGTTTTTT
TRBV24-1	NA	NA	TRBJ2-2	CATSEPDREAGELFF	TGTGCCACCAGTGAACCCGACAGGGAGGCCGGGGAGCTGTTTTTT
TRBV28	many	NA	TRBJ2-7	CASTDSQYEQYF	TGTGCCAGCACTGACAGCCAATACGAGCAGTACTTC
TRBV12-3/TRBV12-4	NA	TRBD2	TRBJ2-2	CASGRVTGELFF	TGTGCCAGCGGGAGGGTGACCGGGGAGCTGTTTTTT
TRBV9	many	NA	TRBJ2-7	CASSVGVTSSYEQYF	TGTGCCAGCAGCGTAGGGGTAACCTCAAGCTACGAGCAGTACTTC
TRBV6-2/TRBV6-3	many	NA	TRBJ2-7	CASSIQTGFEQYF	TGTGCCAGCAGCATCCAGACAGGTTTCGAGCAGTACTTC
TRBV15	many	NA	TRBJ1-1	CATSISYMNTEAFF	TGTGCCACCTCAATCTCTTACATGAACACTGAAGCTTTCTTT
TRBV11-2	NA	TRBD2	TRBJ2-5	CASSLTSGGPRETQYF	TGTGCCAGCAGCTTAACTAGCGGGGGCCCTCGGGAGACCCAGTACTTC
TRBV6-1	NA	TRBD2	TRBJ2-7	CASSPIWTSGRYDQYF	TGTGCCAGCAGTCCAATATGGACTAGCGGGCGTTACGATCAGTACTTC
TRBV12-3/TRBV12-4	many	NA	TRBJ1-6	CASSLGAFTNSPLHF	TGTGCCAGCAGCTTAGGGGCGTTTACGAATTCACCCCTCCACTTT
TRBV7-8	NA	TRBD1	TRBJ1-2	CASSLRDSYYGYTF	TGTGCCAGCAGCCTCCGGGACAGCTACTATGGCTACACCTTC
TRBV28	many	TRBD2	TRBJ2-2	CASPRAGTSGNRSHTGELFF	TGTGCCAGTCCCAGGGCGGGGACTAGCGGGAATCGATCCCACACCGGGGAGCTGTTTTTT
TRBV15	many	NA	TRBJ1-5	CATSRPGTTNQPQHF	TGTGCCACCAGCAGACCCGGGACAACCAATCAGCCCCAGCATTTT
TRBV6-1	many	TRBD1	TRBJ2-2	CASRDRGTNTGELFF	TGTGCCAGCAGGGACAGGGGGACGAACACCGGGGAGCTGTTTTTT
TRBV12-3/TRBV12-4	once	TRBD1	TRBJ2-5	CASSRGQGEETEYF	TGTGCCAGCAGTCGAGGACAGGGGGAAGAGACGGAGTACTTC
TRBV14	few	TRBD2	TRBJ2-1	CASSREPTSGPQAEQFF	TGTGCCAGCAGCCGCGAACCGACTAGCGGACCCCAGGCTGAGCAGTTCTTC
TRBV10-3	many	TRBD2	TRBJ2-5	CAISEGLAGLAETQYF	TGTGCCATCAGTGAGGGACTAGCGGGACTGGCGGAGACCCAGTACTTC
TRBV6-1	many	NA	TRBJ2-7	CASSIRDFLGYEQYF	TGTGCCAGCAGTATCCGGGACTTCTTGGGTTACGAGCAGTACTTC
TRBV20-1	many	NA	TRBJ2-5	CSASGVTGLQETQYF	TGCAGTGCTAGTGGGGTGACAGGCCTCCAAGAGACCCAGTACTTC
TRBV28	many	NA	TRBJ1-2	CASSLGGYGYAF	TGTGCCAGCAGTTTAGGGGGCTATGGCTACGCCTTC
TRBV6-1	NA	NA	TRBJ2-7	CASSEVMGEQYF	TGTGCCAGCAGTGAAGTGATGGGCGAGCAGTACTTC
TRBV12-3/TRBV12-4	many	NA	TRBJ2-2	CASKGVPTGELFF	TGTGCCAGCAAGGGCGTTCCCACCGGGGAGCTGTTTTTT
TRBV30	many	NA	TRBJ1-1	CAWTVPGMNTEAFF	TGTGCCTGGACCGTACCCGGCATGAACACTGAAGCTTTCTTT
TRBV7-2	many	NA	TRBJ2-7	CASSSSWPDEQYF	TGTGCCAGCAGCTCCTCATGGCCCGACGAGCAGTACTTC
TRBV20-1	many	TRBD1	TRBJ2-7	CSARDRTDYEQYF	TGCAGTGCTAGGGACAGGACCGACTACGAGCAGTACTTC
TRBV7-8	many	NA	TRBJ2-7	CASSLGHFEGYAYEQYF	TGTGCCAGCAGCTTAGGGCATTTCGAGGGCTACGCCTACGAGCAGTACTTC
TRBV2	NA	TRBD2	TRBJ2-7	CASRGGLAETYEQYF	TGTGCCAGCAGGGGGGGTCTAGCGGAAACCTACGAGCAGTACTTC
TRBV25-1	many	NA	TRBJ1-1	CASSPGYTEAFF	TGTGCCAGCAGCCCGGGGTACACTGAAGCTTTCTTT
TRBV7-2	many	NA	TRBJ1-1	CASSPTRGDGRETEAFF	TGTGCCAGCAGCCCAACACGCGGGGACGGCCGGGAGACTGAAGCTTTCTTT
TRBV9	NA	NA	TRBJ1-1	CASSSRGGMAFF	TGTGCCAGCAGCTCCCGGGGAGGGATGGCTTTCTTT
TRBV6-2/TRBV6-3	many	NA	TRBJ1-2	CASSYSGSGQESNYGYTF	TGTGCCAGCAGTTACTCGGGTTCTGGGCAGGAATCTAACTATGGCTACACCTTC
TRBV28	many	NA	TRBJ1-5	CASSPGQGNNQPQHF	TGTGCCAGCAGCCCCGGGCAGGGGAACAATCAGCCCCAGCATTTT
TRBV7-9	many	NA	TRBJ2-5	CASSLRGMYQETQYF	TGTGCCAGCAGCTTAAGGGGAATGTACCAAGAGACCCAGTACTTC
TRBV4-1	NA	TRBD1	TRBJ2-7	CASSRRQGYYEQYF	TGCGCCAGCAGCCGTCGACAGGGGTACTACGAGCAGTACTTC
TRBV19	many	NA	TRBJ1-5	CASSQAGDQPQHF	TGTGCCAGTAGTCAGGCCGGCGATCAGCCCCAGCATTTT
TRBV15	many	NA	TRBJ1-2	CATSGLASDYGYTF	TGTGCCACCAGTGGTTTGGCCTCAGACTATGGCTACACCTTC
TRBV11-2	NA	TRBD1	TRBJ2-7	CASSETPGQGSLVSYEQYF	TGTGCCAGCAGCGAAACTCCGGGACAGGGGTCCCTTGTCTCCTACGAGCAGTACTTC